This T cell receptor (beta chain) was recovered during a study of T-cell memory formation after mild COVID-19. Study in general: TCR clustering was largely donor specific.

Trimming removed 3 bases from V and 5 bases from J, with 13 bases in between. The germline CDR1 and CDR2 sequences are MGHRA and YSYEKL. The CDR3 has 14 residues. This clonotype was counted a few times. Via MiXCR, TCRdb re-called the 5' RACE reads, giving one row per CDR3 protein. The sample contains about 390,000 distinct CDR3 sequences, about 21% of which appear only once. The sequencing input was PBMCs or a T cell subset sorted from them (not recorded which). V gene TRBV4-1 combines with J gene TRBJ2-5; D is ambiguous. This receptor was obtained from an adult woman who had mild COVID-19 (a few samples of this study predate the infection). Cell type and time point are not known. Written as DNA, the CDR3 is TGCGCCAGCAGCCATAATGTGGAATTGGAGACCCAGTACTTC. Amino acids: CASSHNVELETQYF.